The source of this TCR beta chain is a study of CD8+CD57+ T cells in acquired aplastic anemia. Overall study: Across the sorted CD4+ and CD8+ cells, DNA amounts averaged roughly 3.5 ug. Sequencing produced an average of roughly 11 million reads per healthy donor for CD4+ cells. Study results and limitations: Controls and patients did not differ significantly in CD8+ Simpson's diversity. It was found that roughly 31 CD8+ CDR3 sequences were shared between patients and controls.

The CDR3 has 12 amino acids. CDR1 SNHLY and CDR2 FYNNEI come from the germline V gene. Trimming cost V 8 bases and J 0 bases, with 8 bases left between them. TCR beta VDJ and CDR3 profiles were obtained from a genomic DNA template. Via MiXCR, TCRdb re-called the reads, giving one row per CDR3 protein. The sample includes 150,000 to 200,000 distinct CDR3 sequences, approximately 45% seen only once; the top ten take under 3.5%. With regard to this clonotype: Its antigen is undetermined.

This receptor was obtained from a human donor in good health. The genes are TRBV2 and TRBJ2-7, with D perhaps being TRBD1 or TRBD2 (5 bases each). Sequencing was performed on sorted CD4+, CD8+, or CD8+CD57+ T cells (not recorded which) from PBMCs. In nucleotides, the CDR3 is TGTGCCAGCGGGACGGACTCCTACGAGCAGTACTTC. This codes for CASGTDSYEQYF.